The 27 T cell receptor beta chains below all came from one sample that was sequenced in a study of Ad26.COV2.S vaccination and SARS-CoV-2 variants. TCRdb keeps only in-frame clones here, not all; method: immunoSEQ multiplex PCR. This table holds approximately 450,000 clones, 90% found once. Treatment noted: 15 to 20 received Ad26.COV2.S at low or high dose, single or two shots; about 5 received placebo; per-sample allocation not given. It was on day 63 after the first vaccine or placebo injection that samples were taken. The sample was peripheral blood, taken in a trial of Ad26.COV2.S vaccine versus placebo. The receptors shown here come from a person aged 18-65 years who received the Ad26.COV2.S COVID-19 vaccine or a placebo.

This sequence joins TRBV7-3 and TRBJ2-1; D might be TRBD1 (7 bases). This CDR3 contains 12 residues. The ends were cut back, 4 bases at V and 9 bases at J, with 10 bases in the middle. CDR1 SGHTA and CDR2 FQGTGA come from the germline V gene. The CDR3 loop is CASSSQGGEQFF. CDR3 nucleotide sequence: TGTGCCAGCAGCTCCCAGGGGGGTGAGCAGTTCTTC.

About this clone: Other DNA sequences in this sample translate to the same CDR3. The chain recombines TRBV6-5 with TRBJ2-7, with 8 bases that match TRBD2. The trim removed 0 bases at V and 3 bases at J, leaving 4 bases unmatched. Germline V CDR1 and CDR2: MNHEY, SVGAGI. The CDR3 totals 15 residues. The CDR3 sequence: CASSYSKAGGYEQYF. For the CDR3, the DNA is TGTGCCAGCAGTTACTCTAAGGCGGGAGGCTACGAGCAGTACTTC.

This sequence joins TRBV11-2 and TRBJ2-3; no clear D. Germline V CDR1 and CDR2: SGHAT, FQNNGV. The CDR3 has 15 amino acids. V lost 3 bases, J lost 6 bases, and 16 bases lay in between. This chain's CDR3 is CASSLGTVRADTQYF. The CDR3 nucleotides are TGTGCCAGCAGCTTGGGAACAGTCCGGGCCGATACGCAGTATTTT.

The genes are TRBV18 and TRBJ2-2, with D unclear. CDR1 KGHSH and CDR2 LQKENI come from the germline V gene. V lost 6 bases, J lost 1 base, and 18 bases lay in between. The CDR3 runs 17 residues. The CDR3 region is CASSQKQQSRNTGELFF. The CDR3, as DNA: TGTGCCAGCTCTCAAAAACAGCAAAGCCGGAACACCGGGGAGCTGTTTTTT.

The V and J genes are TRBV11-2 and TRBJ2-5, with 9 bases fitting TRBD1. The V gene end was trimmed by 3 bases and the J gene end by 2 bases; junction bases not matched to a gene: 4. The CDR3 consists of 15 residues. In germline, CDR1 is SGHAT, CDR2 FQNNGV. CDR3 loop: CASSFSDRGQETQYF. CDR3 bases: TGTGCCAGCAGCTTTTCCGACAGGGGGCAAGAGACCCAGTACTTC. The variable domain in full, completed from reference TRBV11-2 and TRBJ2-5, reads EAGVAQSPRYKIIEKRQSVAFWCNPISGHATLYWYQQILGQGPKLLIQFQNNGVVDDSQLPKDRFSAERLKGVDSTLKIQPAKLEDSAVYLCASSFSDRGQETQYFGPGTRLLVL.

The chain joins TRBV19 to TRBJ1-2, with D possibly TRBD1 on 6 matching bases. V gave up 1 base and J gave up 3 bases, with 15 bases separating them. The V gene's germline CDR1 is LNHDA and CDR2 SQIVND (reference sequence). This CDR3 has 16 residues. As DNA, the CDR3 is TGTGCCAGTAGTATAGGCGGGACACCCAGGGACTATGGCTACACCTTC. Translated: CASSIGGTPRDYGYTF.

The CDR3 region is CAISEVVREAYGYTF. The CDR3 region has the DNA TGTGCCATCAGTGAAGTAGTCAGGGAGGCCTATGGCTACACCTTC. This chain connects TRBV10-3 to TRBJ1-2, with D possibly TRBD1 on 5 matching bases. The CDR3 has 15 residues. Germline V gene sequence: CDR1 ENHRY, CDR2 SYGVKD. V shed 3 bases and J shed 4 bases, with 15 bases lying between them.

This chain connects TRBV5-6 to TRBJ2-5; tentative D call: TRBD2 (5 bases). Germline V CDR1 and CDR2: SGHDT, YYEEEE. The CDR3 sequence is 12 residues long. The V and J ends lost 4 bases and 4 bases respectively, with 8 bases between them. CDR3 sequence: CASSRAAETQYF. In nucleotides, the CDR3 is TGTGCCAGCAGCCGAGCGGCAGAGACCCAGTACTTC.

Here the CDR3 DNA reads TGTGCCAGCAGCTTAGTATCTTTCGCAGATACGCAGTATTTT. Translating gives CASSLVSFADTQYF. J is TRBJ2-3 and V is TRBV7-2, with D uncertain. V lost 1 base and J lost 4, with 9 bases in between. The CDR3 contains 14 residues. Germline V lookup: CDR1 SGHTA, CDR2 FQGNSA.

The rearrangement links TRBV2 to TRBJ1-1, with 8 bases fitting TRBD1. CDR1 is SNHLY and CDR2 is FYNNEI in the germline V gene. V lost 6 bases, J lost 6 bases, and 3 bases stayed unmatched. The CDR3 runs to 12 residues. In nucleotides, the CDR3 is TGTGCCAGCAGACAACAGGGGGCTGAAGCTTTCTTT. It yields the protein CASRQQGAEAFF.

The V gene is TRBV9, the J gene TRBJ2-3; TRBD2 agrees at 9 bases. J gave up 0 bases and V 0 bases, and 5 bases lay outside the gene matches. This CDR3 is 17 amino acids long. Germline CDR1 SGDLS, CDR2 YYNGEE. The CDR3 here is CASSVVGTSLSTDTQYF. Written as DNA, the CDR3 is TGTGCCAGCAGCGTAGTTGGGACTAGCCTTAGCACAGATACGCAGTATTTT. Full variable domain (rest looked up from reference TRBV9 and TRBJ2-3): DSGVTQTPKHLITATGQRVTLRCSPRSGDLSVYWYQQSLDQGLQFLIQYYNGEERAKGNILERFSAQQFPDLHSELNLSSLELGDSALYFCASSVVGTSLSTDTQYFGPGTRLTVL.

This clone has just one count. The V and J genes are TRBV4-2 and TRBJ2-1; D remains ambiguous. The V end was cut by 0 bases, the J end by 9 bases, with 12 bases between. Germline V gives CDR1 LGHNA, CDR2 YNFKEQ. The CDR3 has 14 residues. CDR3 DNA sequence: TGTGCCAGCAGCCAAGATGATCTGGGTTTTGAGCAGTTCTTC. Protein sequence: CASSQDDLGFEQFF.

About this clone itself: The identical CDR3 is also encoded by other nucleotide sequences in the sample. The chain employs TRBV5-4 and TRBJ2-7; tentative D call: TRBD1 (6 bases). Trimming stripped 2 bases from V and 1 base from J, with 7 bases between. This CDR3 has 13 residues. Germline CDR1 is SGHNT and CDR2 is YYREEE (reference sequence). CDR3 amino acids: CASSFGQSYEQYF. The CDR3 DNA reads TGTGCCAGCAGCTTCGGACAGTCCTACGAGCAGTACTTC. Full variable domain (remainder filled in from reference TRBV5-4 and TRBJ2-7): ETGVTQSPTHLIKTRGQQVTLRCSSQSGHNTVSWYQQALGQGPQFIFQYYREEENGRGNFPPRFSGLQFPNYSSELNVNALELDDSALYLCASSFGQSYEQYFGPGTRLTVT.

The chain has TRBV4-1 and TRBJ1-2, with TRBD1 matching over 8 bases. Germline V CDR1 and CDR2: MGHRA, YSYEKL. V shed 4 bases and J 7 bases; nucleotides not matched to a gene: 5. The CDR3 is 13 residues long. The CDR3 loop is CASSLRTGPGYTF. The CDR3 bases are TGCGCCAGCAGCCTCCGGACAGGGCCTGGCTACACCTTC.

The chain links TRBV4-2 to TRBJ2-7; D is perhaps TRBD2 (6 bases). The CDR3 has 16 residues. Trimming shortened V by 3 bases and J by 2 bases, and 17 bases separated the two germline ends. Germline-derived CDR1 and CDR2 are LGHNA and YNFKEQ. CDR3 sequence reads: CASSHGIGWGAYEQYF. The CDR3 DNA is TGTGCCAGCAGCCACGGGATTGGCTGGGGGGCCTACGAGCAGTACTTC.

The V call is TRBV5-1, the J call TRBJ1-1; D is perhaps TRBD1 (6 bases). In germline, CDR1 is SGHRS, CDR2 YFSETQ. Trimming removed 4 bases at V and 5 bases at J, with 15 bases between. The CDR3 is 14 residues long. The CDR3 bases are TGCGCCAGCAGCCAGGACAGCTTGGGGACTGAAGCTTTCTTT. It codes for CASSQDSLGTEAFF.

This sequence joins TRBV19 and TRBJ2-2; 7 positions agree with TRBD1. Per the germline V gene, CDR1 is LNHDA and CDR2 is SQIVND (reference sequence). V gave up 11 bases and J gave up 6 bases; unmatched junction bases: 21. This CDR3 is built from 17 residues. This CDR3 is CASKGTLRQGEAGELFF. DNA for the CDR3: TGTGCCTCCAAAGGTACACTACGACAGGGTGAGGCCGGGGAGCTGTTTTTT.

The V and J genes are TRBV4-3 and TRBJ2-1, with a possible D match to TRBD2 (6 bases). The CDR3 spans 14 residues. The V end was cut by 4 bases, the J end by 9 bases, with 16 bases between. Germline-derived CDR1 and CDR2 are LGHNA and YSLEER. The CDR3 spells CASSLPGTSSEQFF. CDR3 DNA sequence: TGCGCCAGCAGCCTCCCGGGGACTTCTTCTGAGCAGTTCTTC.

The chain links TRBV29-1 to TRBJ1-2; unclear D gene. Trimming cost V 1 base and J 5 bases, with 11 bases left between them. Looked up from germline, CDR1 is SQVTM and CDR2 is ANQGSEA. The CDR3 covers 13 residues. The CDR3 DNA reads TGCAGCGTTGAAGTACTGCCGGGGTATGGCTACACCTTC. Its protein is CSVEVLPGYGYTF. The full variable domain, its missing parts supplied by reference TRBV29-1 and TRBJ1-2, is SAVISQKPSRDICQRGTSLTIQCQVDSQVTMMFWYRQQPGQSLTLIATANQGSEATYESGFVIDKFPISRPNLTFSTLTVSNMSPEDSSIYLCSVEVLPGYGYTFGSGTRLTVV.

The V call is TRBV5-1, the J call TRBJ2-1; 11 bases agree with TRBD2. Germline lookup yields CDR1 SGHRS and CDR2 YFSETQ. The CDR3 is made up of 14 amino acids. The trim removed 6 bases at V and 10 bases at J, leaving 9 bases unmatched. The CDR3 here is CASTIAGGPGEQFF. CDR3 bases: TGCGCCAGCACAATAGCGGGAGGGCCAGGAGAGCAGTTCTTC.

The genes are TRBV24-1 and TRBJ2-3, with D perhaps matching TRBD1 or TRBD2 (6 bases each). Trimming removed 9 bases at V and 6 bases at J, with 21 bases between. The CDR3 runs 15 residues. Germline V gene sequence: CDR1 KGHDR, CDR2 SFDVKD. CDR3 protein: CATLKSRGRSDTQYF. As DNA, the CDR3 is TGTGCCACCCTGAAGTCTCGGGGGCGTTCCGATACGCAGTATTTT.

The rearrangement uses TRBV7-9 and TRBJ2-3; 14 nucleotides match TRBD2. Losses at the gene ends were 5 bases for V and 6 bases for J; bases not matched to a gene: 7. In germline, CDR1 is SEHNR, CDR2 FQNEAQ (reference sequence). The CDR3 is made up of 16 amino acids. As DNA, the CDR3 is TGTGCCAGCAGCATGACTAGCGGGAGGGCCGGTGATACGCAGTATTTT. Translating gives CASSMTSGRAGDTQYF.

The chain links TRBV30 to TRBJ1-1, with TRBD1 identical over 8 bases. After removal of 0 bases from V and 4 bases from J, the junction contained 4 bases not matched to a gene. Germline V gene sequence: CDR1 GTSNPN, CDR2 SVGIG (reference sequence). This CDR3 region has 14 residues. CDR3 loop: CAWSVGQGRTEAFF. The CDR3 coding sequence is TGTGCCTGGAGTGTCGGACAGGGCCGCACTGAAGCTTTCTTT.

The chain carries TRBV4-3 and TRBJ2-7; D call uncertain. V lost 4 bases, J lost 6 bases, and 13 bases lay in between. The CDR3 length is 13 residues. Germline-derived CDR1 and CDR2 are LGHNA and YSLEER. The CDR3 bases are TGCGCCAGCAGCCGCCTACCTGGGCTCGAGCAGTACTTC. Translating gives CASSRLPGLEQYF.

The chain combines TRBV10-1 with TRBJ2-7, with 8 bases lining up with TRBD2. V shed 4 bases, J shed 6 bases, and the junction held 14 bases outside the gene matches. The CDR3 is 16 amino acids. The V gene's germline CDR1 is WNHNN and CDR2 SYGVQD (reference sequence). The CDR3, as DNA: TGCGCCAGCAGTGGGGTTTGGGTCCCCCGGGAGGGCGAGCAGTACTTC. Translating it yields CASSGVWVPREGEQYF.

This clone was found once. This chain connects TRBV6-2 or TRBV6-3 to TRBJ2-7; D is possibly TRBD2 (6 bases). The CDR3 has 15 residues. The V end was cut by 2 bases, the J end by 5 bases, with 16 bases between. Germline V lookup: CDR1 MNHEY, CDR2 SVGEGT. CDR3 residues: CASSYRDLGRNEQYF. DNA of the CDR3: TGTGCCAGCAGTTACCGGGATTTGGGGAGGAACGAGCAGTACTTC.

The chain joins TRBV19 to TRBJ2-7; possible D gene TRBD1, 6 bases. From germline, CDR1 is LNHDA and CDR2 SQIVND (reference sequence). Trimming left V 4 bases short and J 1 base short, with 17 bases between. CDR3 size: 16 residues. The CDR3 DNA reads as TGTGCCAGTAGTACGACCCAGGACAGTTTATCCTACGAGCAGTACTTC. It translates to CASSTTQDSLSYEQYF.